This TCR beta chain is from a study of siplizumab effects on memory and regulatory T cells. Repertoires were generated with immunoSEQ multiplex PCR, while TCRdb's copy carries only in-frame clones and drops some. The top ten hold roughly 1.5% of the sample, which has under 150,000 clones, about 95% seen once. Study-wide points: Assignment of a naive or memory phenotype failed for roughly 80-96% of the proliferating CD4+ or CD8+ clones. The study found naive T cells seemingly more diverse than memory cells and seemingly major alloresponse contributors. Sequences below about 10^-5 frequency were poorly captured, and few alloreactive clones mapped to unstimulated subsets.

A note on this clone: Antigen unknown.

V trimming: 5 bases; J trimming: 4 bases; junction bases outside the gene matches: 9. Germline loops: CDR1 SGHVS, CDR2 FQNEAQ. The CDR3 has 15 residues. Input material: non-Treg CD4+ T cells sorted from blood. This chain connects TRBV7-8 to TRBJ2-7; 9 bases match TRBD1. This sequence originates from a human donor in good health. CDR3 protein: CASSPVGTGIYEQYF. In DNA form, the CDR3 reads TGTGCCAGCAGCCCGGTCGGGACAGGGATATACGAGCAGTACTTC.